This TCR beta chain originates from a study of T cells in Graves' hyperthyroidism and ophthalmopathy. Study-level points and caveats: By a 13 V-J model, ophthalmopathy was set apart from stable hyperthyroidism.

The CDR3 regions of TCR beta were amplified from RNA transcripts. A first-round RT-PCR of the TCR CDR3 used the HTBI primer set. TCRdb independently ran MiXCR on the multiplex PCR reads; one entry per CDR3 protein. Of approximately 350,000 distinct CDR3 sequences in the sample, 12% to 15% were seen once. In its sample, this clonotype was seen many times. Its specificity is unknown. The CDR3 has 15 amino acids. Germline lookup yields CDR1 DFQATT and CDR2 SNEGSKA (reference sequence). V lost 3 bases and J lost 0; bases outside the gene matches: 6. The clonotype was recovered from a woman in her fifties or sixties with Graves' ophthalmopathy. The sequencing input was blood. The rearrangement links TRBV20-1 to TRBJ2-3, with 7 bases identical to TRBD2. The CDR3: CSASGGTTSTDTQYF. The DNA of the CDR3 is TGCAGTGCTAGTGGGGGGACTACTAGCACAGATACGCAGTATTTT.